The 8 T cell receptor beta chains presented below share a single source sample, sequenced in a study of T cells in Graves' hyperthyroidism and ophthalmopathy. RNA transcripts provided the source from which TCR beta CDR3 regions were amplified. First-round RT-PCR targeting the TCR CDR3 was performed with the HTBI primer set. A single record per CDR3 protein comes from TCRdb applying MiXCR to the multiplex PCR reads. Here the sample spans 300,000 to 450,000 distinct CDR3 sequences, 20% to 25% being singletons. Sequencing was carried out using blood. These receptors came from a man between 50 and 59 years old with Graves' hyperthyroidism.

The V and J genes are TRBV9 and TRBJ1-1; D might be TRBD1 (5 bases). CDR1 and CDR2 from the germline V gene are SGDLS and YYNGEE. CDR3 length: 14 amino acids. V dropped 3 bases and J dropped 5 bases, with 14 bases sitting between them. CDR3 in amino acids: CASSAGTLGTEAFF. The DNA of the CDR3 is TGTGCCAGCAGCGCCGGGACTTTGGGGACTGAAGCTTTCTTT.

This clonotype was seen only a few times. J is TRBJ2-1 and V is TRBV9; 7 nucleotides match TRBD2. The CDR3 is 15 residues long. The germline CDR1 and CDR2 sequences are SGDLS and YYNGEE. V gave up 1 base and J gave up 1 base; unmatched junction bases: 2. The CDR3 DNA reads TGTGCCAGCAGCGTACTAGCGGAGTCCTACAATGAGCAGTTCTTC. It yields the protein CASSVLAESYNEQFF. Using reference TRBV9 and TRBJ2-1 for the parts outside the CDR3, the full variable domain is DSGVTQTPKHLITATGQRVTLRCSPRSGDLSVYWYQQSLDQGLQFLIQYYNGEERAKGNILERFSAQQFPDLHSELNLSSLELGDSALYFCASSVLAESYNEQFFGPGTRLTVL.

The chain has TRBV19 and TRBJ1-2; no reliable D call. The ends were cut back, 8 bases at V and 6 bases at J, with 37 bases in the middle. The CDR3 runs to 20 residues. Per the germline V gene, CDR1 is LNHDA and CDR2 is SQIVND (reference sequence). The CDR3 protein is CASPRRNFEAQRGGINGYTF. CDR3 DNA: TGTGCCAGTCCTAGGAGAAACTTTGAGGCTCAGCGAGGCGGTATTAATGGCTACACCTTC.

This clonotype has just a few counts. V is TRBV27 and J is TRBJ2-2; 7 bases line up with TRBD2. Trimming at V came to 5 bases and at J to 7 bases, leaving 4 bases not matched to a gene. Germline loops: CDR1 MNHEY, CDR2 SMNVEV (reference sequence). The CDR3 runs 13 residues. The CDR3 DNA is TGTGCCAGCAGTCTGACTAGCCTCGGGGAGCTGTTTTTT. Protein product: CASSLTSLGELFF.

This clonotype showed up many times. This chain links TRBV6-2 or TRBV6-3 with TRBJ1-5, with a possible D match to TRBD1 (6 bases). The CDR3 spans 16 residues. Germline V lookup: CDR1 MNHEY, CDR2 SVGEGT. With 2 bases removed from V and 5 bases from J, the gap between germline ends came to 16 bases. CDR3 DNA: TGTGCCAGCAGTTACCTAGACAGGCCAGCGGATCAGCCCCAGCATTTT. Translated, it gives CASSYLDRPADQPQHF.

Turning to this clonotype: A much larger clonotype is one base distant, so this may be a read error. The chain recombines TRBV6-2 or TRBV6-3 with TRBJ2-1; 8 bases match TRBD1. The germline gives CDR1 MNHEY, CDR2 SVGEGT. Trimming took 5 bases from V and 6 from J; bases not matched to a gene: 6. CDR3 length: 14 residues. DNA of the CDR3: TGTGCCAGCAGTACATGGACAGGGAGCAATGAGCAGTTCTTC. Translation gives CASSTWTGSNEQFF.

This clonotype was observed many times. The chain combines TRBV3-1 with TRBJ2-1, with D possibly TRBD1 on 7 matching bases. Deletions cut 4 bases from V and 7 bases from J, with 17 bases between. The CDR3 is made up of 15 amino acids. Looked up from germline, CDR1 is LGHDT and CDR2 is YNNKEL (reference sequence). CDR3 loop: CASSPGGGIWNEQFF. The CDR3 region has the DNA TGTGCCAGCAGCCCAGGGGGAGGCATTTGGAATGAGCAGTTCTTC.

CDR3 sequence reads: CASSAGQGRTEAFF. CDR3 coding DNA: TGTGCCAGCAGCGCAGGACAGGGTCGGACTGAAGCTTTCTTT. V and J are TRBV5-4 and TRBJ1-1; 8 bases are a match to TRBD1. V shed 4 bases, J shed 5 bases, and the junction held 7 bases outside the gene matches. This CDR3 is 14 amino acids long. Germline CDR1 reads SGHNT; CDR2 reads YYREEE (reference sequence).